This T cell receptor (beta chain) originates from a study of control samples from healthy donors and cancer patients. The V and J ends lost 9 bases and 7 bases, in that order; junction bases with no gene match: 6. The CDR3 consists of 11 residues. Germline CDR1 reads SGHDT; CDR2 reads YYEEEE. Sequencing used immunoSEQ multiplex PCR; TCRdb keeps in-frame clones, though not all of them. Of about 26,000 clones listed, approximately 78% are singletons. The receptor was derived from a man between 60 and 75 years old with colorectal cancer. The sequenced sample was PBMCs. The V and J genes are TRBV5-6 and TRBJ1-2; 7 nucleotides agree with TRBD1. The CDR3 protein is CATAYRGGYTF. CDR3 bases: TGTGCCACAGCCTACAGGGGTGGCTACACCTTC.